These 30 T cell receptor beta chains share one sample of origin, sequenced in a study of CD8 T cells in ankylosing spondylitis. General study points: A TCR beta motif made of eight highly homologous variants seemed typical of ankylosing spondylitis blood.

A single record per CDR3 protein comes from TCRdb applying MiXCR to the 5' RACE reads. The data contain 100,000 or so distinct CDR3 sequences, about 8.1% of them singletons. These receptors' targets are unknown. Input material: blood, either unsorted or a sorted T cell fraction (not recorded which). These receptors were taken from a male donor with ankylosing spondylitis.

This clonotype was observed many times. Written as DNA, the CDR3 is TGTGCCAGCAGCCAACTCTACGAGCAGTACTTC. Translation gives CASSQLYEQYF. The chain joins TRBV12-3 or TRBV12-4 to TRBJ2-7; D remains ambiguous. This CDR3 comprises 11 residues. Trimming cost V 6 bases and J 3 bases, with 6 bases left between them.

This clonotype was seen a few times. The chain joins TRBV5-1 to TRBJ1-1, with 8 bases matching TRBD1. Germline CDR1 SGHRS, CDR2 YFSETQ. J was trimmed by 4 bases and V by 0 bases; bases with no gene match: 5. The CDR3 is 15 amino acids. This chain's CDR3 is CASSLDRGSPTEAFF. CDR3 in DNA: TGCGCCAGCAGCTTGGACAGGGGGAGCCCCACTGAAGCTTTCTTT. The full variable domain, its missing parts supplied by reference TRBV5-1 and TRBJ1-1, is KAGVTQTPRYLIKTRGQQVTLSCSPISGHRSVSWYQQTPGQGLQFLFEYFSETQRNKGNFPGRFSGRQFSNSRSEMNVSTLELGDSALYLCASSLDRGSPTEAFFGQGTRLTVV.

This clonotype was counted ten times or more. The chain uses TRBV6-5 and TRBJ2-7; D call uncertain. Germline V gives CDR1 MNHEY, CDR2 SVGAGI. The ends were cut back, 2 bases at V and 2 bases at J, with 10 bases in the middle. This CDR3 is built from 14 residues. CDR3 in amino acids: CASSYGGRTYEQYF. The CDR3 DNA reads TGTGCCAGCAGTTACGGTGGTCGTACCTACGAGCAGTACTTC.

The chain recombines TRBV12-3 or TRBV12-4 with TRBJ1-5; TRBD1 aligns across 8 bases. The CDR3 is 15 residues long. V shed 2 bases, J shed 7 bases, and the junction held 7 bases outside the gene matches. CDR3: CASSLRMDRDQPQHF. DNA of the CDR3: TGTGCCAGCAGTTTAAGAATGGACAGGGACCAGCCCCAGCATTTT.

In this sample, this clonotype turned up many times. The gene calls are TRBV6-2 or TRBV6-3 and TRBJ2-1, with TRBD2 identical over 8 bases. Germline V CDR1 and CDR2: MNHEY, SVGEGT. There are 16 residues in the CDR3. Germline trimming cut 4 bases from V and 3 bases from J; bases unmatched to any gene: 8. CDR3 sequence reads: CASSSLSSGYYNEQFF. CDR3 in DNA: TGTGCCAGCAGTTCCCTTTCTAGCGGGTACTACAATGAGCAGTTCTTC.

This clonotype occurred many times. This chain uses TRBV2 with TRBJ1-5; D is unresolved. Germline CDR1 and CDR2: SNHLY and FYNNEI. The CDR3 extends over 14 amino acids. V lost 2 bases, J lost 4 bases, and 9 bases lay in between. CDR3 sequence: CASSELAQNQPQHF. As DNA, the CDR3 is TGTGCCAGCAGTGAACTAGCCCAAAATCAGCCCCAGCATTTT.

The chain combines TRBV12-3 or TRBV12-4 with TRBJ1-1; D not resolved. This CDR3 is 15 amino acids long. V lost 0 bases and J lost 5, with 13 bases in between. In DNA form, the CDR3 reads TGTGCCAGCAGTTTAGCCGGAGGGCTGCGAACTGAAGCTTTCTTT. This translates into CASSLAGGLRTEAFF.

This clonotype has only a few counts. The CDR3 coding sequence is TGTGCCAGCAGTTTATCCAGTGGATCAGGAAACACCATATATTTT. Residues: CASSLSSGSGNTIYF. V and J are TRBV27 and TRBJ1-3; unclear D gene. Trimming stripped 0 bases from V and 4 bases from J, with 10 bases between. CDR1 is MNHEY and CDR2 is SMNVEV in the germline V gene (reference sequence). The CDR3 loop spans 15 amino acids.

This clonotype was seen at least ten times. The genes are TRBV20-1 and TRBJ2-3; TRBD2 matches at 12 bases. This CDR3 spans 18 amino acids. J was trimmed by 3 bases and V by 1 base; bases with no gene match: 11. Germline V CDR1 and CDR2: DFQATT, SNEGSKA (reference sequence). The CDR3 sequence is CSARAPRRLAGATDTQYF. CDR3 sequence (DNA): TGCAGTGCTAGAGCCCCTCGACGACTAGCGGGAGCGACAGATACGCAGTATTTT.

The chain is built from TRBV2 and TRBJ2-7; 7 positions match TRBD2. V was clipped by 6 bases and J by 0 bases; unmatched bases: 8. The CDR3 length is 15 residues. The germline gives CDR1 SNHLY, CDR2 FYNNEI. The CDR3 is CASSRLALSSYEQYV. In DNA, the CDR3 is TGTGCCAGCAGCCGACTAGCCCTGAGCTCCTACGAGCAGTACGTC.

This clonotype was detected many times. DNA for the CDR3: TGTGCCAGCAGTTCCCGGACTAGCGGGAGGGGGGCCTACGAGCAGTACGTC. Amino acids: CASSSRTSGRGAYEQYV. The chain is built from TRBV27 and TRBJ2-7; 15 positions agree with TRBD2. The CDR3 sequence is 17 residues long. The germline CDR1 and CDR2 sequences are MNHEY and SMNVEV (reference sequence). The V segment lost 4 bases and the J segment 2 bases; nucleotides outside the gene matches: 6.

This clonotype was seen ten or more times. This CDR3 is CSVEGGGDFSSRTQYF. CDR3 in DNA: TGCAGCGTTGAAGGGGGTGGTGACTTCTCGTCCAGGACCCAGTACTTC. V usage is TRBV29-1 and J usage is TRBJ2-5; no reliable D call. CDR3 length equals 16 residues. The V end was cut by 1 base, the J end by 7 bases, with 22 bases between. Germline V gene data show CDR1 as SQVTM and CDR2 as ANQGSEA.

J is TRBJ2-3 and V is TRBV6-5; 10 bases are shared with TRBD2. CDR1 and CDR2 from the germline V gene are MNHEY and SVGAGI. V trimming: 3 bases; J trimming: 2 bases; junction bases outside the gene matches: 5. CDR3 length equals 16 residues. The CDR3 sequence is CASSYGLAEITDTQYF. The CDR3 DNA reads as TGTGCCAGCAGTTATGGACTAGCGGAAATCACAGATACGCAGTATTTT.

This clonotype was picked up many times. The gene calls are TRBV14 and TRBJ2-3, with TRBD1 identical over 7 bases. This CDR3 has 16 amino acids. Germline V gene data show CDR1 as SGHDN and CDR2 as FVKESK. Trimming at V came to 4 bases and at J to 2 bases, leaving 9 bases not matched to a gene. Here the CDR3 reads CASSLQGSPTTDTQYF. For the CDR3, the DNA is TGTGCCAGCAGCCTACAGGGGAGCCCGACCACAGATACGCAGTATTTT.

The CDR3 protein is CSARGLTSGTSRETQYF. In DNA form, the CDR3 reads TGCAGTGCTAGAGGACTCACTTCCGGGACTAGCAGAGAGACCCAGTACTTC. The chain couples TRBV20-1 to TRBJ2-5; TRBD2 aligns across 9 bases. This CDR3 contains 17 residues. Germline CDR1 and CDR2: DFQATT and SNEGSKA (reference sequence). Trimming took 1 base from V and 4 from J; bases not matched to a gene: 13.

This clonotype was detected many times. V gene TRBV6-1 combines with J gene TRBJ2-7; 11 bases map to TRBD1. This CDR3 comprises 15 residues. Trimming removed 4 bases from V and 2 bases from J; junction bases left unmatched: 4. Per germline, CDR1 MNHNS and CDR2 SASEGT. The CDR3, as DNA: TGTGCCAGCAGTGTGGGACAGGGGGAAGCCTACGAGCAGTACTTC. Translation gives CASSVGQGEAYEQYF.

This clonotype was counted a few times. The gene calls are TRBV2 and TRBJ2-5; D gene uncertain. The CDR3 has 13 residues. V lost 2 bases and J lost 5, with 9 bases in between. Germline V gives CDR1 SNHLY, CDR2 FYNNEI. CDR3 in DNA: TGTGCCAGCAGTGAACTACAGTGGGAGACCCAGTACTTC. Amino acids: CASSELQWETQYF.

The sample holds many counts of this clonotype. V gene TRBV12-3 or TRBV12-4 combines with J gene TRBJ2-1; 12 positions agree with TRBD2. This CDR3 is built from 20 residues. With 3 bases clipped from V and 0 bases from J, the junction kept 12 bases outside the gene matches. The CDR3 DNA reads TGTGCCAGCAGTTTCCCCAGGGAACTAGCGGGAGGAAGCTCCTACAATGAGCAGTTCTTC. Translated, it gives CASSFPRELAGGSSYNEQFF.

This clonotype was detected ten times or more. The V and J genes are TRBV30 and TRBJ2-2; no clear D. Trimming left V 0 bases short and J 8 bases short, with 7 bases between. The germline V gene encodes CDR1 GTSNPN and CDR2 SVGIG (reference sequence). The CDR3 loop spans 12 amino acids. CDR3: CAWSVREGELFF. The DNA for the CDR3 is TGTGCCTGGAGTGTACGAGAGGGGGAGCTGTTTTTT.

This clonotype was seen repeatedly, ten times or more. The CDR3 loop is CATSDARAGQSTDTQYF. CDR3 sequence (DNA): TGTGCCACCAGTGACGCTAGGGCGGGGCAGAGCACAGATACGCAGTATTTT. The rearrangement links TRBV24-1 to TRBJ2-3, with a weak D call TRBD2 (6 bases). The CDR3 loop spans 17 amino acids. In germline, CDR1 is KGHDR, CDR2 SFDVKD. Trimming cost V 4 bases and J 0 bases, with 16 bases left between them.

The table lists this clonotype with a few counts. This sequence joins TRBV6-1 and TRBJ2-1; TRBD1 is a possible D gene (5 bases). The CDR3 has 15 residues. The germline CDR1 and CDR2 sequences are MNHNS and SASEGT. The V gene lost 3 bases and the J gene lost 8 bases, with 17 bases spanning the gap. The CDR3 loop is CASSDPRGLWDEQFF. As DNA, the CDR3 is TGTGCCAGCAGTGATCCTAGGGGCCTTTGGGATGAGCAGTTCTTC.

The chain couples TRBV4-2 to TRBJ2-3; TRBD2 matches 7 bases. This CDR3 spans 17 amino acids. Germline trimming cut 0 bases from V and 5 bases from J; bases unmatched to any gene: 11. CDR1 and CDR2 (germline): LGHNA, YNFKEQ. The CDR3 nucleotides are TGTGCCAGCAGCCAAGAGGGGGGGGAGGGCCTTGGAGATACGCAGTATTTT. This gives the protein CASSQEGGEGLGDTQYF.

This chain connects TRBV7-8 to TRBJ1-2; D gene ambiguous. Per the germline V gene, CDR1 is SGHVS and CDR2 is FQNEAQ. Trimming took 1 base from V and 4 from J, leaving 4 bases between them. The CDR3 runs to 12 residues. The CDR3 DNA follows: TGTGCCAGCAGCTTAGACGGCTATGGCTACACCTTC. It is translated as CASSLDGYGYTF.

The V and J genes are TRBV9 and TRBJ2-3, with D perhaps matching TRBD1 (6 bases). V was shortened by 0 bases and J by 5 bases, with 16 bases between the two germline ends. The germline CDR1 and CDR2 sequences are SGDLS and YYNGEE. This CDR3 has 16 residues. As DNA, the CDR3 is TGTGCCAGCAGCGTAGGGGGGACACCCCCAGGAGATACGCAGTATTTT. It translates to CASSVGGTPPGDTQYF.

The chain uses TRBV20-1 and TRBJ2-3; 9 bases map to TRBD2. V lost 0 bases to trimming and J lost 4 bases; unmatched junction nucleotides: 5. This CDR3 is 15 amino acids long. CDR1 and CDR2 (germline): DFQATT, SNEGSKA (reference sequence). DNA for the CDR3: TGCAGTGCTAGAGATATTAGCGGGAGCGCAGATACGCAGTATTTT. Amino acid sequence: CSARDISGSADTQYF.

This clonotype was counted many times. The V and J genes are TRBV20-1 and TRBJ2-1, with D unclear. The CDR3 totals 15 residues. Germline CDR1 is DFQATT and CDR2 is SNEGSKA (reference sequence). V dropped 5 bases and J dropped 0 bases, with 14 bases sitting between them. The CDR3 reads CSAARVESSYNEQFF. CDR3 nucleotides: TGCAGTGCTGCCCGAGTTGAGAGCTCCTACAATGAGCAGTTCTTC.

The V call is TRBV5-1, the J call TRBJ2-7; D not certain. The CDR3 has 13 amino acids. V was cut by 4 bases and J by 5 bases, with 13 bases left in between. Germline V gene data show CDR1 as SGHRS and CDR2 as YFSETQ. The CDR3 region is CASSPIYTDEQYF. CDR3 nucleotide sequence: TGCGCCAGCAGCCCCATCTATACCGACGAGCAGTACTTC.

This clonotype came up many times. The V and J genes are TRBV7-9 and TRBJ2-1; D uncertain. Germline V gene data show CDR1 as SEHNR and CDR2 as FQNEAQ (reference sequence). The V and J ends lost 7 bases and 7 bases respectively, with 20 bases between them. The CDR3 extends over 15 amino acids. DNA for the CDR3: TGTGCCAGCACCCAGCGTGCACCCCTCTCGAATGAGCAGTTCTTC. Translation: CASTQRAPLSNEQFF.

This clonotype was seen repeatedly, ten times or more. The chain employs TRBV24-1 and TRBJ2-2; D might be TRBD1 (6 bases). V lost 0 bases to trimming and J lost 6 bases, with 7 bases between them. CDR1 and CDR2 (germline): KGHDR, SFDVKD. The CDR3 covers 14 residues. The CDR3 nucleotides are TGTGCCACCAGTGATTTGTCAGGGGCCGGGGAGCTGTTTTTT. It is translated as CATSDLSGAGELFF.

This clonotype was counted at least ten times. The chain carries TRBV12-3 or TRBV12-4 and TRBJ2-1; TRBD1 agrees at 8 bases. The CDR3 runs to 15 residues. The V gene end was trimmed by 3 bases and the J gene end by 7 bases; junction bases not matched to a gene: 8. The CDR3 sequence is CASSLGWTGINEQFF. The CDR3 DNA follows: TGTGCCAGCAGTTTGGGCTGGACAGGGATAAATGAGCAGTTCTTC.